This paragraph covers one T cell receptor (beta chain) sequence. The method was immunoSEQ multiplex PCR; TCRdb's version includes in-frame clones alone and lacks a portion of them. The sample records roughly 170,000 clones, under 95% being singletons. The data were obtained in a study of T cell responses to AZD1222 COVID-19 vaccine. CDR3 size: 15 residues. The V segment lost 7 bases and the J segment 6 bases; nucleotides outside the gene matches: 10. Germline assignment: CDR1 MDHEN and CDR2 SYDVKM. The sample here was peripheral blood, taken 28 days after the second AZD1222 dose. The receptor comes from an adult who received the AZD1222 COVID-19 vaccine. The chain combines TRBV28 with TRBJ1-4; 8 nucleotides align to TRBD1. CDR3 nucleotides: TGTGCCAGCACATCCGGACAGGGCGTACATGAAAAACTGTTTTTT. Translating it yields CASTSGQGVHEKLFF.